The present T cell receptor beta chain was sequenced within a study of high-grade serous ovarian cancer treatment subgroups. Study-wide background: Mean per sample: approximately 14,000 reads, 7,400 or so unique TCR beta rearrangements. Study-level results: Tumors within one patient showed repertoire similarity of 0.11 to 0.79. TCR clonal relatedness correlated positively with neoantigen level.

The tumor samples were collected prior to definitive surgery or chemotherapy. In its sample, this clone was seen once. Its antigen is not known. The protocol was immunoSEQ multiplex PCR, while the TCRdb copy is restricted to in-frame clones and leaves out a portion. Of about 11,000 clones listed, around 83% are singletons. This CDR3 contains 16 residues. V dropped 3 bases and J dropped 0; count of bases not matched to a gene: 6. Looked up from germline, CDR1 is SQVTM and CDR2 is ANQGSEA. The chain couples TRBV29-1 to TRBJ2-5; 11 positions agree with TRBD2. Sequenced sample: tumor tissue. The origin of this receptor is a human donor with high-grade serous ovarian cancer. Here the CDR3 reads CSVDSLAGGYQETQYF. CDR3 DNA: TGCAGCGTTGACAGTCTAGCGGGAGGCTACCAAGAGACCCAGTACTTC.